The present TCR beta chain was sequenced within a study of vaccination and CD4 T cells after COVID-19 (dated by TCRdb to about 2022). Regarding the complete study: Convalescent patients had a positive SARS-CoV-2 result on nasal swab PCR, and of these patients, about ten had mild disease and one had severe disease. The convalescent cohort comprised six males and four females, including two Hispanic individuals, seven Caucasians, two Asians and one multiracial person. Each participant got two doses of either the Pfizer-BioNTech BNT162b2 vaccine (n=8) or the Moderna mRNA-1273 vaccine (n=2). Post-COVID blood samples were collected from convalescent patients a median of around 96 days after diagnosis, with a range of about 35 to 180 days. The time from the second vaccine dose to post-vaccine blood sampling had a median of roughly 70 days and ranged from roughly 12 to 241 days. The cultures were stimulated with overlapping spike peptide pools from SARS-CoV-2 and from the common cold coronaviruses HCoV-NL63, HCoV-OC43 and HCoV-229E. In control cultures, a CEFX viral epitope pool was used as positive control, an HIV-1 Nef peptide pool was used as negative control, or no peptide was added. The spike-specific CD4+ TCR repertoire was compared before and after mRNA vaccination in approximately 9 COVID-19 convalescent patients and a few infection-naive healthy vaccine recipients. The research as a whole found: The median count of SARS-CoV-2-reactive clonotypes went up from 20 to 25 after infection to 30 to 40 after vaccination, although the change was not significant. In convalescent patients, nearly all vaccine-specific clones (304 of 307) were found to be mono-reactive for SARS-CoV-2 spike rather than cross-reactive with common cold coronaviruses. The number of convalescent patients in the study was relatively small, and the study did not examine early timepoints following natural infection. Among the post-vaccine SARS-CoV-2-reactive clones in convalescent patients, a median around 86% showed up only after vaccination, which suggests vaccine-specific priming.

V is pruned by 5 bases and J by 8 bases, leaving 8 bases of the junction without a gene match. CDR3 length: 14 amino acids, cysteine to phenylalanine. Of the read, only the CDR3 DNA is kept; its 42 bases are in frame from base 1. Reading the germline V gene (reference sequence) gives CDR1 GTSNPN and CDR2 SVGIG. What the treatment or condition label conveys for this sample: roughly ten-day PBMC culture with coronavirus spike peptide pools or control peptides (ViraFEST assay). The ViraFEST assay, used in the study, expanded antigen-specific T cells with peptide pools and then identified the expanded clonotypes through TCR sequencing. The convalescent patients' positive SARS-CoV-2 PCR tests were from March to December 2020, which was before the Alpha, Beta and Delta variants emerged in the United States. Each well held 2 million to 2.5 million PBMCs cultured with roughly 10 ug/ml peptide pools in IMDM containing approximately 5% human AB serum and 8 to 10 IU/ml IL-2. Half of the culture medium was replaced with fresh IL-2-containing medium on days 3 and 7. CD4+ T cells were isolated after roughly eleven days of culture through negative selection using the EasySep CD4+ T cell isolation kit. Ficoll-Paque Plus gradient centrifugation was used to isolate PBMCs from whole blood, and the isolated PBMCs were then either used fresh or cryopreserved at -140C. Each culture condition was generally run in triplicate wells.

Concerning this clonotype itself: Its antigen is still unknown. No much larger clone is present one base from it, and per-base qualities are unavailable.

Library preparation was by PCR. TCR sequencing of DNA from cultured CD4+ T cells used the Oncomine TCR Beta short-read assay at the Johns Hopkins FTIC core. The QIAamp micro DNA kit was used to extract genomic DNA from the cultured CD4+ T cells. Oncomine TCR Beta libraries from cultured CD4+ T cells were pooled with unique dual indexes and sequenced on an Illumina iSeq 100. In the original analysis: Non-productive sequences were filtered out, and CDR3s that did not start with C, did not end with F or W, or were shorter than 7 amino acids were discarded. The MANAFEST web application was used to identify antigen-specific clonotypes by comparing peptide-stimulated wells against reference wells and other culture wells. An FDR below 0.05, an odds ratio above 5, and a productive frequency above 0.1% in at least two of three replicate wells were required for clones to be considered positive. Clonotypes that were significantly expanded in both SARS-CoV-2 spike wells and at least one common cold coronavirus spike condition were defined as cross-reactive. CDR3 homology was assessed with Levenshtein distances (stringdist) and unrooted phylogenetic trees (ape) in R version 3.6.1. The raw public reads went through TCRdb reprocessing: fastp at Q25, MiXCR clone calling, in-frame beta chains kept. Rows with one shared CDR3 protein collapse into an entry with the most common genes and DNA. V and J calls and clone size were set by TCRdb, not the authors. Present in this sample are several thousand distinct CDR3 sequences, more than 55% of which were seen just once. Of the sample, under 40% falls within the top ten clones.

The receptor's source is a human donor who had recovered from COVID-19. Sequencing was carried out using CD4+ T cells from blood, cultured in vitro. Recombination connected TRBV30 to TRBJ1-4, with 10 middle bases fitting TRBD1. The CDR3 corresponds to CAWARQGAEEKLFF. The DNA sequence is TGTGCCTGGGCCAGACAGGGGGCGGAGGAAAAACTGTTTTTT.